The 25 T cell receptor beta chains presented below share a single source sample, sequenced in a study of T cell responses to AZD1222 COVID-19 vaccine. Method: immunoSEQ multiplex PCR; TCRdb's copy keeps in-frame clones and lacks some. This sample has about 110,000 clones, with about 90% found just once. Sequenced material: peripheral blood, taken on day 0 of AZD1222 vaccination. These receptor sequences come from an adult in good health.

This clone appeared once. This sequence joins TRBV29-1 and TRBJ1-1; D call uncertain. Trimming took off 3 bases at V and 0 bases at J, with 8 bases between the two ends. Looked up from germline, CDR1 is SQVTM and CDR2 is ANQGSEA. The CDR3 contains 13 residues. CDR3 in DNA: TGCAGCGTTGAGTACACAATGAACACTGAAGCTTTCTTT. Protein: CSVEYTMNTEAFF.

This rearrangement joins TRBV20-1 to TRBJ1-2, with D maybe TRBD1 (5 bases). The CDR3 is 15 amino acids. Trimming removed 3 bases at V and 6 bases at J, with 20 bases between. Germline V lookup: CDR1 DFQATT, CDR2 SNEGSKA (reference sequence). CDR3 sequence reads: CSASPPSGGWDGYTF. In DNA, the CDR3 is TGCAGTGCTAGTCCCCCTTCGGGGGGGTGGGATGGCTACACCTTC.

The J gene is TRBJ1-3, the V gene TRBV18; unclear D gene. The CDR3 has 17 residues. CDR1 is KGHSH, CDR2 LQKENI, per germline. Deletions cut 3 bases from V and 0 bases from J, with 15 bases between. As DNA, the CDR3 is TGTGCCAGCTCACCGCAGAGACCGGCTCACTCTGGAAACACCATATATTTT. Translation gives CASSPQRPAHSGNTIYF.

The chain recombines TRBV3-1 (or the pseudogene TRBV3-2) with TRBJ2-7, with D possibly TRBD1 on 5 matching bases. Trimming removed 0 bases at V and 0 bases at J, with 12 bases between. CDR1 LGHDT and CDR2 YNNKEL come from the germline V gene (reference sequence). This CDR3 comprises 16 residues. CDR3 sequence reads: CASSQDWGLTSYEQYF. CDR3 DNA sequence: TGTGCCAGCAGCCAAGATTGGGGCCTTACCTCCTACGAGCAGTACTTC.

CDR3 amino acids: CASSQGLRGVFTEAFF. CDR3 in DNA: TGTGCCAGCAGCCAGGGGCTTAGGGGTGTGTTCACTGAAGCTTTCTTT. V is TRBV7-8 and J is TRBJ1-1; the D gene is possibly TRBD1 (6 bases). Trimming removed 5 bases at V and 4 bases at J, with 20 bases between. Germline values: CDR1 SGHVS, CDR2 FQNEAQ. This CDR3 is 16 amino acids long.

CDR3 bases: TGTGCCAGCAGCACCGGACTAGCGGGGGACGCAGATACGCAGTATTTT. It codes for CASSTGLAGDADTQYF. The J gene is TRBJ2-3, the V gene TRBV2, with 13 bases that match TRBD2. The V gene's germline CDR1 is SNHLY and CDR2 FYNNEI. There are 16 residues in the CDR3. J was trimmed by 4 bases and V by 6 bases; bases with no gene match: 7. The whole variable domain, filled in from reference TRBV2 and TRBJ2-3, reads EPEVTQTPSHQVTQMGQEVILRCVPISNHLYFYWYRQILGQKVEFLVSFYNNEISEKSEIFDDQFSVERPDGSNFTLKIRSTKLEDSAMYFCASSTGLAGDADTQYFGPGTRLTVL.

The V call is TRBV19, the J call TRBJ1-5; the D is unclear. The V end lost 7 bases, the J end lost 0 bases, and 13 bases lay between the germline ends. Germline V gene lookup returns CDR1 LNHDA and CDR2 SQIVND (reference sequence). The length of the CDR3 is 15 residues. The CDR3 nucleotides are TGTGCCAGTACCAAGGGCGTATATAGCAATCAGCCCCAGCATTTT. Amino acids: CASTKGVYSNQPQHF.

The chain carries TRBV11-2 and TRBJ2-2; D might be TRBD2 (6 bases). Germline assignment: CDR1 SGHAT and CDR2 FQNNGV. The CDR3 sequence is 18 residues long. V lost 5 bases to trimming and J lost 3 bases, with 22 bases between them. This chain's CDR3 is CASSPQPKGSGYTGELFF. CDR3 nucleotides: TGTGCCAGCAGCCCGCAGCCGAAGGGCAGCGGGTACACCGGGGAGCTGTTTTTT. The variable domain in full, with the rest retrieved from reference TRBV11-2 and TRBJ2-2, is EAGVAQSPRYKIIEKRQSVAFWCNPISGHATLYWYQQILGQGPKLLIQFQNNGVVDDSQLPKDRFSAERLKGVDSTLKIQPAKLEDSAVYLCASSPQPKGSGYTGELFFGEGSRLTVL.

The rearrangement uses TRBV27 and TRBJ1-5; the D gene is possibly TRBD1 (5 bases). V was trimmed by 6 bases and J by 2 bases, leaving 8 bases between them. This CDR3 has 13 residues. Per germline, CDR1 MNHEY and CDR2 SMNVEV (reference sequence). In nucleotides, the CDR3 is TGTGCCAGCAGCCCCAGGGGCAATCAGCCCCAGCATTTT. Translation gives CASSPRGNQPQHF.

This chain connects TRBV5-1 to TRBJ2-1; 11 bases align to TRBD2. The trim removed 3 bases at V and 1 base at J, leaving 18 bases unmatched. CDR1 and CDR2 (germline): SGHRS, YFSETQ. The CDR3 consists of 21 residues. The DNA for the CDR3 is TGCGCCAGCAGCTCTAGATCCGTGCCGTCGTCTAGCGGGGGGTCCTACAATGAGCAGTTCTTC. Protein: CASSSRSVPSSSGGSYNEQFF.

This rearrangement joins TRBV9 to TRBJ2-3; no firm D call. Germline CDR1 reads SGDLS; CDR2 reads YYNGEE. The V and J ends lost 4 bases and 2 bases respectively, with 5 bases between them. The CDR3 covers 12 residues. The CDR3 here is CASSPNTDTQYF. In DNA, the CDR3 is TGTGCCAGCAGCCCTAACACAGATACGCAGTATTTT.

The chain has TRBV7-2 and TRBJ1-2; D perhaps matches TRBD1 (5 bases). The CDR3 contains 16 residues. Per germline, CDR1 SGHTA and CDR2 FQGNSA. V was clipped by 0 bases and J by 5 bases, with 16 bases between them. CDR3 in amino acids: CASSLAGQPSQYGYTF. Here the CDR3 DNA reads TGTGCCAGCAGCTTAGCCGGACAACCCAGTCAGTATGGCTACACCTTC.

The chain has TRBV3-1 (or the pseudogene TRBV3-2) and TRBJ1-4; D is undetermined. The CDR3 runs 13 residues. The V and J ends lost 8 bases and 4 bases respectively, with 11 bases between them. Germline CDR1 reads LGHDT; CDR2 reads YNNKEL (reference sequence). CDR3 sequence reads: CASCGRGNEKLFF. CDR3 DNA sequence: TGTGCCAGCTGCGGACGGGGTAATGAAAAACTGTTTTTT.

This chain connects TRBV5-1 to TRBJ2-1; D call uncertain. CDR1 is SGHRS and CDR2 is YFSETQ in the germline V gene. CDR3 length: 12 amino acids. Trimming stripped 4 bases from V and 2 bases from J, with 4 bases between. In DNA, the CDR3 is TGCGCCAGCAGCGATACCTACAATGAGCAGTTCTTC. This translates into CASSDTYNEQFF.

This chain links TRBV2 with TRBJ2-2; D unresolved. CDR3 size: 11 residues. Germline V gene sequence: CDR1 SNHLY, CDR2 FYNNEI. The ends were cut back, 8 bases at V and 7 bases at J, with 8 bases in the middle. The CDR3 reads CASVGGGELFF. As DNA, the CDR3 is TGTGCCAGCGTGGGTGGCGGGGAGCTGTTTTTT. The full variable domain, rest sourced from reference TRBV2 and TRBJ2-2, is EPEVTQTPSHQVTQMGQEVILRCVPISNHLYFYWYRQILGQKVEFLVSFYNNEISEKSEIFDDQFSVERPDGSNFTLKIRSTKLEDSAMYFCASVGGGELFFGEGSRLTVL.

The chain is built from TRBV27 and TRBJ1-5; D is unresolved. The CDR3 contains 15 residues. V gave up 5 bases and J gave up 4 bases, with 15 bases separating them. Germline V gene sequence: CDR1 MNHEY, CDR2 SMNVEV (reference sequence). DNA for the CDR3: TGTGCCAGCAGTAAGAGCTGGCAGCTGAATCAGCCCCAGCATTTT. This encodes CASSKSWQLNQPQHF.

This clone was seen just once. The chain couples TRBV6-5 to TRBJ2-5; 7 bases are shared with TRBD2. Germline values: CDR1 MNHEY, CDR2 SVGAGI. V was clipped by 5 bases and J by 1 base; unmatched bases: 7. CDR3 length: 15 residues. The CDR3 nucleotides are TGTGCCAGCAGTAACCCGTGGGGGGGCCAAGAGACCCAGTACTTC. Encoded protein: CASSNPWGGQETQYF.

The chain couples TRBV10-1 to TRBJ2-1, with 9 bases fitting TRBD2. The CDR3 extends over 15 amino acids. Germline V CDR1 and CDR2: WNHNN, SYGVQD (reference sequence). The J segment lost 7 bases and the V segment lost 6 bases, leaving 10 bases of the junction unmatched. The CDR3 protein is CASSAGTSKANEQFF. The CDR3 region has the DNA TGCGCCAGCAGCGCCGGGACTAGCAAGGCTAATGAGCAGTTCTTC.

This clone was detected only once. The gene calls are TRBV3-1 (or the pseudogene TRBV3-2) and TRBJ1-5; possible D gene TRBD1, 5 bases. V lost 1 base and J lost 5, with 15 bases in between. This CDR3 region has 16 residues. In germline, CDR1 is LGHDT, CDR2 YNNKEL (reference sequence). The CDR3 region is CASSQVPRENHQPQHF. The DNA for the CDR3 is TGTGCCAGCAGCCAAGTTCCCAGGGAAAACCATCAGCCCCAGCATTTT.

This chain connects TRBV14 to TRBJ1-5; no definite D call. Between the trimmed V and J ends, which lost 0 bases and 4 bases, there was a span of 4 bases. Germline V gene sequence: CDR1 SGHDN, CDR2 FVKESK. The CDR3 runs to 13 residues. CDR3 coding DNA: TGTGCCAGCAGCCAAGACAGAAATCAGCCCCAGCATTTT. As protein: CASSQDRNQPQHF. Full variable domain (rest looked up from reference TRBV14 and TRBJ1-5): EAGVTQFPSHSVIEKGQTVTLRCDPISGHDNLYWYRRVMGKEIKFLLHFVKESKQDESGMPNNRFLAERTGGTYSTLKVQPAELEDSGVYFCASSQDRNQPQHFGDGTRLSIL.

The rearrangement links TRBV5-8 to TRBJ2-1, with D possibly being TRBD2 (6 bases). The CDR3 is made up of 15 amino acids. Germline CDR1 and CDR2: SGHTS and YDEGEE. With 0 bases removed from V and 5 bases from J, the gap between germline ends came to 12 bases. CDR3: CASSLDRGTHNEQFF. The CDR3 DNA reads TGTGCCAGCAGCTTGGATCGCGGGACCCACAATGAGCAGTTCTTC.

This clone has more than one count but fewer than ten. The V and J genes are TRBV20-1 and TRBJ2-5; D is undetermined. Germline CDR1 is DFQATT and CDR2 is SNEGSKA (reference sequence). The V end was cut by 4 bases, the J end by 5 bases, with 8 bases between. CDR3 length equals 11 residues. CDR3 sequence reads: CSAKGTETQYF. The DNA of the CDR3 is TGCAGTGCTAAGGGTACCGAGACCCAGTACTTC.

The chain couples TRBV19 to TRBJ1-4; 10 bases are shared with TRBD1. The germline V gene encodes CDR1 LNHDA and CDR2 SQIVND (reference sequence). The J segment lost 8 bases and the V segment lost 7 bases, leaving 4 bases of the junction unmatched. The CDR3 has 13 residues. In DNA form, the CDR3 reads TGTGCCAGTAAGGGGACAGGGGAGGAAAAACTGTTTTTT. Its protein is CASKGTGEEKLFF.

The V call is TRBV7-9, the J call TRBJ1-4; tentative D call: TRBD1 (5 bases). Germline V gene lookup returns CDR1 SEHNR and CDR2 FQNEAQ (reference sequence). This CDR3 is 16 amino acids long. Trimming left V 6 bases short and J 8 bases short, with 22 bases between. The CDR3 spells CASSSPPGQRQEKLFF. In DNA form, the CDR3 reads TGTGCCAGCAGTTCACCTCCGGGCCAGCGACAGGAAAAACTGTTTTTT.

This chain joins TRBV15 and TRBJ1-1; TRBD1 might be the D (6 bases). In germline, CDR1 is LNHNV, CDR2 YYDKDF (reference sequence). V dropped 5 bases and J dropped 12 bases, with 28 bases sitting between them. The length of the CDR3 is 16 residues. The DNA of the CDR3 is TGTGCCACCAGCGGGATGACGGTGACAGGCCCGGTCCTGCCTTTCTTT. It yields the protein CATSGMTVTGPVLPFF. Using reference TRBV15 and TRBJ1-1 for the parts outside the CDR3, the full variable domain is DAMVIQNPRYQVTQFGKPVTLSCSQTLNHNVMYWYQQKSSQAPKLLFHYYDKDFNNEADTPDNFQSRRPNTSFCFLDIRSPGLGDTAMYLCATSGMTVTGPVLPFFGQGTRLTVV.